Below are 20 T cell receptor beta chains sequenced from a single sample in a study of blood T cell repertoires in COVID-19. Sequencing used immunoSEQ multiplex PCR; TCRdb keeps in-frame clones, though not all of them. The table shows tens of thousands of clones, with approximately 81% occurring only once. What was sequenced was peripheral blood. Every receptor here comes from a man older than 75 with acute or convalescent COVID-19.

The chain links TRBV7-9 to TRBJ1-4; the D is unclear. Per the germline V gene, CDR1 is SEHNR and CDR2 is FQNEAQ (reference sequence). This CDR3 is built from 14 residues. V gave up 5 bases and J gave up 12 bases, with 19 bases separating them. CDR3 residues: CASSPTGSPSQLFF. The CDR3 DNA is TGTGCCAGCAGCCCCACGGGGTCTCCCTCCCAACTGTTTTTT.

This clone was found once. The rearrangement links TRBV18 to TRBJ2-3, with 9 bases matching TRBD1. The CDR3 covers 19 residues. J gave up 5 bases and V 0 bases, and 15 bases lay outside the gene matches. Germline loops: CDR1 KGHSH, CDR2 LQKENI. In nucleotides, the CDR3 is TGTGCCAGCTCACCACCGGACGCGGCGACAGGGGGTATATTAGATACGCAGTATTTT. Protein: CASSPPDAATGGILDTQYF.

This clone turned up a few times. The CDR3 DNA sequence: TGTGCCAGCAGCTCGGACAGTAATCAGCCCCAGCATTTT. Its translation is CASSSDSNQPQHF. The V and J genes are TRBV7-6 and TRBJ1-5; possibly TRBD1 for D (6 bases). The CDR3 is made up of 13 amino acids. Germline CDR1 SGHVS, CDR2 FNYEAQ. V lost 4 bases and J 4 bases, leaving 8 bases between the germline ends.

The V gene is TRBV27, the J gene TRBJ1-6; TRBD1 is a possible D gene (5 bases). Germline CDR1 reads MNHEY; CDR2 reads SMNVEV (reference sequence). Trimming removed 3 bases at V and 7 bases at J, with 7 bases between. The CDR3 consists of 13 residues. The CDR3 sequence: CASSFSGNSPLHF. CDR3 bases: TGTGCCAGCAGTTTTTCAGGGAATTCACCCCTCCACTTT.

This clone was detected only a few times. This chain joins TRBV19 and TRBJ1-2; 8 nucleotides line up with TRBD1. Germline V gene lookup returns CDR1 LNHDA and CDR2 SQIVND (reference sequence). This CDR3 spans 15 amino acids. Trimming at V came to 5 bases and at J to 0 bases, leaving 5 bases not matched to a gene. The DNA of the CDR3 is TGTGCCAGTAGTGCCACAGGGGGAGCTAACTATGGCTACACCTTC. Translated, it gives CASSATGGANYGYTF.

The chain couples TRBV28 to TRBJ1-6, with no clear D. V was shortened by 2 bases and J by 6 bases, with 8 bases between the two germline ends. Germline CDR1 and CDR2: MDHEN and SYDVKM. The CDR3 is made up of 14 amino acids. The CDR3 spells CASSLRVSNSPLHF. For the CDR3, the DNA is TGTGCCAGCAGTTTACGGGTGAGTAATTCACCCCTCCACTTT.

Written as DNA, the CDR3 is TGCGCCAGCAGCTGGACTAGCGGCCGGAACACCGGGGAGCTGTTTTTT. Translated, it gives CASSWTSGRNTGELFF. The V and J genes are TRBV5-1 and TRBJ2-2, with 10 nucleotides matching TRBD2. Looked up from germline, CDR1 is SGHRS and CDR2 is YFSETQ. V gave up 3 bases and J gave up 1 base; unmatched junction bases: 3. The length of the CDR3 is 16 residues. The complete variable domain, with remaining parts taken from reference TRBV5-1 and TRBJ2-2, reads KAGVTQTPRYLIKTRGQQVTLSCSPISGHRSVSWYQQTPGQGLQFLFEYFSETQRNKGNFPGRFSGRQFSNSRSEMNVSTLELGDSALYLCASSWTSGRNTGELFFGEGSRLTVL.

This clone has a handful of counts. The chain employs TRBV4-3 and TRBJ1-2; D is possibly TRBD1 (6 bases). Trimming took 0 bases from V and 4 from J, leaving 15 bases between them. This CDR3 is 16 amino acids long. Germline V CDR1 and CDR2: LGHNA, YSLEER. CDR3 amino acids: CASSQESGGYAYGYTF. The CDR3 DNA reads TGCGCCAGCAGCCAAGAATCGGGGGGCTACGCCTATGGCTACACCTTC.

The chain recombines TRBV28 with TRBJ1-6; D perhaps matches TRBD1 (5 bases). V lost 5 bases and J 7 bases, leaving 15 bases between the germline ends. Germline loops: CDR1 MDHEN, CDR2 SYDVKM. The CDR3 has 15 amino acids. The CDR3 DNA is TGTGCCAGCAGTCCATTGGGCGGGACCAATTCACCCCTCCACTTT. This gives the protein CASSPLGGTNSPLHF.

The chain joins TRBV10-3 to TRBJ1-2; TRBD1 matches at 7 bases. This CDR3 comprises 18 residues. Trimming cost V 0 bases and J 6 bases; bases outside gene matches: 16. Germline V gene lookup returns CDR1 ENHRY and CDR2 SYGVKD. The CDR3 here is CAISESKLAGGRGDGYTF. The DNA of the CDR3 is TGTGCCATCAGTGAGTCGAAACTCGCAGGGGGAAGAGGGGATGGCTACACCTTC.

The chain joins TRBV9 to TRBJ2-1, with TRBD1 matching over 10 bases. J was trimmed by 2 bases and V by 3 bases; bases with no gene match: 5. CDR3 length equals 16 residues. Germline CDR1 reads SGDLS; CDR2 reads YYNGEE. The CDR3 DNA reads as TGTGCCAGCAGCGCCCGGACAGGGGGGGCCTACAATGAGCAGTTCTTC. This sequence encodes CASSARTGGAYNEQFF.

In its sample, this clone ranks as medium-sized (0.01 to 0.1%). V gene TRBV28 combines with J gene TRBJ1-2; D not certain. CDR3 length: 16 residues. Per germline, CDR1 MDHEN and CDR2 SYDVKM. Trimming took 1 base from V and 8 from J, leaving 20 bases between them. CDR3 sequence (DNA): TGTGCCAGCAGTTTATCGTTGAACGCAGGAGCGGGAGGCTACACCTTC. Amino acids: CASSLSLNAGAGGYTF.

On this clone: The same CDR3 also results from other DNA sequences found in this sample. This sequence joins TRBV30 and TRBJ1-2, with D tentatively TRBD1 (6 bases). The CDR3 runs to 12 residues. Germline CDR1 reads GTSNPN; CDR2 reads SVGIG (reference sequence). The V gene lost 0 bases and the J gene lost 7 bases, with 9 bases spanning the gap. The CDR3 DNA is TGTGCCTGGAGTGTTACAGGGTTTGGCTACACCTTC. Amino acid sequence: CAWSVTGFGYTF.

CDR3 sequence: CASSLTGTGISGANVLTF. The CDR3 region has the DNA TGTGCCAGCAGCCTGACCGGGACAGGGATCTCTGGGGCCAACGTCCTGACTTTC. The chain is built from TRBV7-2 and TRBJ2-6, with TRBD1 matching over 9 bases. Germline V CDR1 and CDR2: SGHTA, FQGNSA. The junction had 8 bases not matched to a gene; V was cut back by 5 bases and J by 0 bases. CDR3 length: 18 residues.

The J gene is TRBJ1-1, the V gene TRBV13, with a possible D match to TRBD1 (6 bases). The CDR3 has 14 amino acids. The germline V gene has CDR1 PRHDT and CDR2 FYEKMQ (reference sequence). V shed 5 bases and J shed 11 bases, with 21 bases lying between them. CDR3 coding DNA: TGTGCCAGCAGCCCCGTTTTGACAGGACCGGTGGCTTTCTTT. This codes for CASSPVLTGPVAFF.

J is TRBJ2-5 and V is TRBV11-3; 8 positions match TRBD1. CDR1 and CDR2 from the germline V gene are SGHNT and YENEEA. This CDR3 contains 15 residues. J lost 1 base, V lost 5 bases, and 6 bases had no gene match. The CDR3, as DNA: TGTGCCAGCAGCCCCTCAGGGGGCCGCCAAGAGACCCAGTACTTC. It yields the protein CASSPSGGRQETQYF.

The chain joins TRBV27 to TRBJ2-6; D is perhaps TRBD2 (6 bases). Trimming removed 5 bases at V and 3 bases at J, with 26 bases between. Germline V lookup: CDR1 MNHEY, CDR2 SMNVEV (reference sequence). The CDR3 length is 20 residues. CDR3 coding DNA: TGTGCCAGCAGTCTAGCATATCGCCCGGGGGTGGGGAGTGGGGCCAACGTCCTGACTTTC. Its translation is CASSLAYRPGVGSGANVLTF.

The J gene is TRBJ2-3, the V gene TRBV9; D unresolved. The CDR3 runs to 12 residues. Per the germline V gene, CDR1 is SGDLS and CDR2 is YYNGEE. Trimming stripped 3 bases from V and 6 bases from J, with 8 bases between. CDR3 bases: TGTGCCAGCAGCGCCCACATGGATACGCAGTATTTT. It codes for CASSAHMDTQYF.

J is TRBJ2-7 and V is TRBV18; D is undetermined. Trimming stripped 2 bases from V and 1 base from J, with 9 bases between. Looked up from germline, CDR1 is KGHSH and CDR2 is LQKENI. The CDR3 spans 14 residues. CDR3 bases: TGTGCCAGCTCACCAAATAGCCAATCCTACGAGCAGTACTTC. Protein: CASSPNSQSYEQYF.

The chain joins TRBV12-3 or TRBV12-4 to TRBJ2-5; a possible D gene is TRBD2 (5 bases). This CDR3 is built from 13 residues. With 3 bases removed from V and 7 bases from J, the gap between germline ends came to 12 bases. The CDR3 DNA is TGTGCCAGCAGTTTTGGTCTAGCAGGGACCCAGTACTTC. It is translated as CASSFGLAGTQYF.